The 5 T cell receptor beta chains below all came from one sample that was sequenced in a study of technical replicates of blood from a few donors (dated by TCRdb to 2015 to 2018). Libraries were built with the immunoSEQ multiplex PCR assay. Not all clones reach the TCRdb copy of this immuneACCESS table, which keeps in-frame sequences only. Checked studies attribute under half of the gap to unresolved V genes and leave the rest unexplained. Recorded for this sample are about 72,000 clones; around 95% of them occurred a single time. The top ten constitute less than 0.3% of the sample. Sequences were obtained from T cells isolated from PBMCs. These receptors all come from a human donor in good health.

The chain joins TRBV28 to TRBJ2-7, with D hard to call. The V gene's germline CDR1 is MDHEN and CDR2 SYDVKM. The CDR3 is 12 amino acids. This chain's CDR3 is CASLGSTYEQYF. The CDR3 region has the DNA TGTGCTTCACTGGGCAGTACCTACGAGCAGTACTTC. Together with reference TRBV28 and TRBJ2-7, the CDR3 gives the full variable domain: DVKVTQSSRYLVKRTGEKVFLECVQDMDHENMFWYRQDPGLGLRLIYFSYDVKMKEKGDIPEGYSVSREKKERFSLILESASTNQTSMYLCASLGSTYEQYFGPGTRLTVT.

The V gene is TRBV14, the J gene TRBJ2-7; TRBD1 matches at 9 bases. This CDR3 spans 15 amino acids. From germline, CDR1 is SGHDN and CDR2 FVKESK. J lost 1 base, V lost 6 bases, and 7 bases had no gene match. The CDR3 nucleotides read TGTGCCAGCAGTGCGACCGGGACAGGGTCCTACGAGCAGTACTTC. Translating gives CASSATGTGSYEQYF.

The chain carries TRBV10-1 and TRBJ2-7; maybe TRBD2 (6 bases). The CDR3 loop spans 14 amino acids. CDR1 and CDR2 (germline): WNHNN, SYGVQD (reference sequence). Trimming left V 0 bases short and J 2 bases short, with 8 bases between. The CDR3 region is CASSESGRTYEQYF. The CDR3 DNA is TGCGCCAGCAGTGAGTCGGGGAGGACCTACGAGCAGTACTTC.

The gene calls are TRBV9 and TRBJ2-5, with 10 bases identical to TRBD1. With V trimmed by 0 bases and J by 4 bases, 6 bases remained unmatched. Germline CDR1 and CDR2: SGDLS and YYNGEE. The CDR3 is made up of 16 amino acids. Here the CDR3 reads CASSVGGTGVSETQYF. The DNA for the CDR3 is TGTGCCAGCAGCGTAGGAGGGACAGGGGTTTCAGAGACCCAGTACTTC.

CDR3: CASSRESYNSPLHF. The CDR3, as DNA: TGTGCCAGTAGCCGGGAGTCCTATAATTCACCCCTCCACTTT. The chain employs TRBV19 and TRBJ1-6; D unclear. The germline V gene encodes CDR1 LNHDA and CDR2 SQIVND (reference sequence). V was clipped by 6 bases and J by 1 base, with 7 bases between them. The CDR3 length is 14 residues.